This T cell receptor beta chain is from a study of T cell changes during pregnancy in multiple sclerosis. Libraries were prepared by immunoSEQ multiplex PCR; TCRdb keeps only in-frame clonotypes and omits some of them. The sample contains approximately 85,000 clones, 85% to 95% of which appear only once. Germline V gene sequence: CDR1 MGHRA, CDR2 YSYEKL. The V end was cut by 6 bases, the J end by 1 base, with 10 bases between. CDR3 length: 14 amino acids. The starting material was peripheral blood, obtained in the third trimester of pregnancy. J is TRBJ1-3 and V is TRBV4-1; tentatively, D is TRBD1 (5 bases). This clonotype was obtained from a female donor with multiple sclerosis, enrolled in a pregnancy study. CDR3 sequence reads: CASRPTGSGNTIYF. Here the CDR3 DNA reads TGCGCCAGCAGACCAACAGGATCTGGAAACACCATATATTTT.